This T cell receptor (beta chain) was found in a study of cytomegalovirus exposure and HLA in healthy donors. Study-level findings and limits: Sequencing depth across donors, presence/absence analyses assumed, was roughly uniform.

This clone was found a few times. Its antigen is not known. Germline CDR1 and CDR2: SGHDN and FVKESK. V shed 2 bases, J shed 0 bases, and the junction held 3 bases outside the gene matches. The CDR3 has 15 residues. PCR was performed using 60 Vbeta and 13 Jbeta primers. Using immunoSEQ multiplex PCR, the repertoire was profiled, and TCRdb retains in-frame clones only, with some absent. The sample has about 190,000 clones, 79% seen once. V and J are TRBV14 and TRBJ2-7; 8 bases agree with TRBD1. The sequence derives from a woman under 30 in good health and CMV-seronegative. Sample: PBMCs. CDR3 coding DNA: TGTGCCAGCAGCCAATACAGGGGGACCTCCTACGAGCAGTACTTC. Amino acid sequence: CASSQYRGTSYEQYF.